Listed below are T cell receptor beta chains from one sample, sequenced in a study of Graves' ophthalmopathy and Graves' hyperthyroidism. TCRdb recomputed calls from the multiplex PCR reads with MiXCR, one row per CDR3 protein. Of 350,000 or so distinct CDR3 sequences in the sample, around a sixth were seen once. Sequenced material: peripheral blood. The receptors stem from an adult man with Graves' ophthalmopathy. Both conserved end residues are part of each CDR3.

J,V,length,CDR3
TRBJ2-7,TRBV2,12,CASIPDFGEQYF
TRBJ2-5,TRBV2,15,CASSADAGPQETQYF
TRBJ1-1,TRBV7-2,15,CASSRRDARGTEAFF
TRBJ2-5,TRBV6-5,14,CASSYSSIRETQYF
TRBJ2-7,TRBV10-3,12,CAISEGISEQYF
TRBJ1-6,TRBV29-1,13,CSVRTGLNSPLHF
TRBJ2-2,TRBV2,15,CASSQEGSRTGELFF
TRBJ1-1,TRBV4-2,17,CASSQEKGSAGGTEAFF
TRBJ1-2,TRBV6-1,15,CASRTPGPQQYGYTF
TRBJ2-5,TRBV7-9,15,CASVRRRVGLETQYF